These 22 T cell receptor beta chains share one sample of origin, sequenced in a study of OX40 agonist ivuxolimab in advanced cancers. The library was prepared using the immunoSEQ multiplex PCR assay. This immuneACCESS table, as held by TCRdb, lists in-frame sequences with V and J called but not all clones. Of the missing ones, under half trace to an unresolved V gene in checked studies; the others have no known cause. This sample comprises approximately 94,000 clones, approximately 90% of them detected only once. Approximately 0.55% of the sample rests with the top ten. The specimen comprised CD4+ or CD8+ T cells sorted from blood, sampled in a trial of the OX40 agonist ivuxolimab. The receptors come from an adult with an advanced solid tumor such as melanoma, head and neck, liver or kidney cancer.

The chain carries TRBV5-1 and TRBJ2-7; 11 bases align to TRBD1. Germline CDR1 is SGHRS and CDR2 is YFSETQ. The V and J ends lost 7 bases and 6 bases, in that order; junction bases with no gene match: 12. The CDR3 is 15 amino acids. The CDR3: CASGPRDRGTGEQYF. In DNA, the CDR3 is TGCGCCAGCGGGCCCAGGGACAGGGGGACGGGCGAGCAGTACTTC. Variable domain in full (rest from reference TRBV5-1 and TRBJ2-7): KAGVTQTPRYLIKTRGQQVTLSCSPISGHRSVSWYQQTPGQGLQFLFEYFSETQRNKGNFPGRFSGRQFSNSRSEMNVSTLELGDSALYLCASGPRDRGTGEQYFGPGTRLTVT.

For the CDR3, the DNA is TGCGCCAGCACTCTTCGACGGCGATCCTCCTACAATGAGCAGTTCTTC. Protein: CASTLRRRSSYNEQFF. The V call is TRBV5-1, the J call TRBJ2-1; D call uncertain. The CDR3 is 16 amino acids. The germline V and J ends were trimmed by 6 bases and 0 bases, with 16 bases remaining between them. Germline CDR1 and CDR2: SGHRS and YFSETQ.

This rearrangement joins TRBV6-1 to TRBJ2-1; 13 nucleotides agree with TRBD2. Germline V CDR1 and CDR2: MNHNS, SASEGT. CDR3 length equals 15 residues. The junction had 2 bases not matched to a gene; V was cut back by 5 bases and J by 4 bases. The chain's CDR3 is CASSRTSGSYNEQFF. CDR3 nucleotide sequence: TGTGCCAGCAGTCGGACTAGCGGGAGTTACAATGAGCAGTTCTTC.

This chain joins TRBV14 and TRBJ1-2, with D perhaps TRBD1 (5 bases). From germline, CDR1 is SGHDN and CDR2 FVKESK. This CDR3 spans 16 amino acids. V was clipped by 0 bases and J by 7 bases, with 18 bases between them. CDR3 sequence (DNA): TGTGCCAGCAGCCAAGATTTTCGTGTAGGGGCGCGTGGCTACACCTTC. Amino acid sequence: CASSQDFRVGARGYTF.

The J gene is TRBJ1-3, the V gene TRBV7-8; a possible D gene is TRBD1 (5 bases). The length of the CDR3 is 16 residues. Per the germline V gene, CDR1 is SGHVS and CDR2 is FQNEAQ. V was trimmed by 5 bases and J by 0 bases, leaving 14 bases between them. For the CDR3, the DNA is TGTGCCAGCAGCCCAGGGACTCCCGGCTCTGGAAACACCATATATTTT. Protein product: CASSPGTPGSGNTIYF.

The rearrangement links TRBV2 to TRBJ1-2, with a possible D match to TRBD1 (5 bases). Germline V gene lookup returns CDR1 SNHLY and CDR2 FYNNEI. The CDR3 length is 14 residues. V was trimmed by 6 bases and J by 4 bases, leaving 15 bases between them. CDR3: CASSPGFRGYGYTF. DNA for the CDR3: TGTGCCAGCAGCCCGGGTTTTAGGGGCTATGGCTACACCTTC.

This clone was detected once. The chain recombines TRBV20-1 with TRBJ2-1; D possibly matches TRBD1 or TRBD2 (6 bases each). The germline V gene has CDR1 DFQATT and CDR2 SNEGSKA (reference sequence). Between the trimmed V and J ends, which lost 6 bases and 6 bases, there was a span of 9 bases. CDR3 length equals 11 residues. The CDR3 region has the DNA TGCAGTGCGTGGGGGGCCAATGAGCAGTTCTTC. Translating gives CSAWGANEQFF.

This chain uses TRBV5-1 with TRBJ2-2; D is undetermined. The CDR3 has 14 amino acids. Germline V CDR1 and CDR2: SGHRS, YFSETQ. V lost 8 bases and J lost 0, with 11 bases in between. CDR3 region: CASSIQPNTGELFF. In nucleotides, the CDR3 is TGCGCCAGTTCGATACAGCCGAACACCGGGGAGCTGTTTTTT.

This clone was picked up one time. This chain connects TRBV30 to TRBJ2-1; D remains unclear. The CDR3 is 12 residues long. Per the germline V gene, CDR1 is GTSNPN and CDR2 is SVGIG (reference sequence). With 5 bases removed from V and 2 bases from J, the gap between germline ends came to 7 bases. The CDR3 DNA reads TGTGCCTGGGCGTATACCTACAATGAGCAGTTCTTC. This codes for CAWAYTYNEQFF.

This chain joins TRBV28 and TRBJ2-1; D not resolved. The CDR3 loop spans 14 amino acids. V lost 6 bases to trimming and J lost 3 bases, with 12 bases between them. The germline V gene encodes CDR1 MDHEN and CDR2 SYDVKM. DNA for the CDR3: TGTGCCAGCAGGAGCTCGAGAGGCTACAATGAGCAGTTCTTC. It translates to CASRSSRGYNEQFF.

V gene TRBV7-8 combines with J gene TRBJ2-1, with TRBD2 matching over 9 bases. V lost 1 base to trimming and J lost 9 bases; unmatched junction nucleotides: 7. The germline gives CDR1 SGHVS, CDR2 FQNEAQ. The CDR3 extends over 15 amino acids. CDR3 protein: CASSLGFSGRTEQFF. The CDR3 region has the DNA TGTGCCAGCAGCTTAGGGTTTAGCGGGAGAACTGAGCAGTTCTTC.

This chain connects TRBV4-1 to TRBJ1-1; 7 bases line up with TRBD1. Germline loops: CDR1 MGHRA, CDR2 YSYEKL. The CDR3 has 16 residues. V lost 3 bases, J lost 0 bases, and 7 bases stayed unmatched. The CDR3 region is CASSQADRVLNTEAFF. CDR3 DNA sequence: TGCGCCAGCAGCCAGGCCGACAGGGTCCTGAACACTGAAGCTTTCTTT.

This chain connects TRBV11-1 to TRBJ2-7; no firm D call. Germline V gene lookup returns CDR1 SGHAT and CDR2 FQDESV (reference sequence). V was shortened by 5 bases and J by 5 bases, with 10 bases between the two germline ends. The length of the CDR3 is 12 residues. For the CDR3, the DNA is TGTGCCAGCAGCCACGCACCGGACGAGCAGTACTTC. Translation: CASSHAPDEQYF. The full variable domain, with the rest looked up from reference TRBV11-1 and TRBJ2-7, is EAEVAQSPRYKITEKSQAVAFWCDPISGHATLYWYRQILGQGPELLVQFQDESVVDDSQLPKDRFSAERLKGVDSTLKIQPAELGDSAMYLCASSHAPDEQYFGPGTRLTVT.

The rearrangement uses TRBV28 and TRBJ2-7; the D gene is possibly TRBD1 (5 bases). The CDR3 length is 15 residues. V was cut by 4 bases and J by 2 bases, with 15 bases left in between. Germline assignment: CDR1 MDHEN and CDR2 SYDVKM. This CDR3 reads CASSSHVGPTYEQYF. CDR3 coding DNA: TGTGCCAGCAGTTCCCACGTGGGGCCTACCTACGAGCAGTACTTC.

The genes are TRBV9 and TRBJ2-1; D remains ambiguous. Germline-derived CDR1 and CDR2 are SGDLS and YYNGEE. Trimming left V 3 bases short and J 0 bases short, with 10 bases between. The CDR3 is made up of 15 amino acids. CDR3 sequence reads: CASSARYGSYNEQFF. CDR3 DNA sequence: TGTGCCAGCAGCGCCAGATACGGCTCCTACAATGAGCAGTTCTTC.

The J gene is TRBJ2-4, the V gene TRBV6-6; 10 bases agree with TRBD1. The CDR3 has 15 amino acids. V trimming: 4 bases; J trimming: 7 bases; junction bases outside the gene matches: 7. From germline, CDR1 is MNHNY and CDR2 SVGAGI (reference sequence). The CDR3 loop is CASSFGGTGVNIQYF. The CDR3 DNA reads TGTGCCAGCAGTTTCGGGGGGACAGGGGTGAACATTCAGTACTTC.

The chain uses TRBV6-6 and TRBJ2-7; D is perhaps TRBD1 or TRBD2 (5 bases each). The germline V gene encodes CDR1 MNHNY and CDR2 SVGAGI (reference sequence). The CDR3 loop spans 14 amino acids. V was shortened by 6 bases and J by 3 bases, with 15 bases between the two germline ends. As DNA, the CDR3 is TGTGCCAGCAGCCGTAGTGGGGGAGTCTACGAGCAGTACTTC. This codes for CASSRSGGVYEQYF.

The rearrangement joins TRBV7-3 to TRBJ1-1, with D perhaps matching TRBD1 (6 bases). Trimming removed 4 bases at V and 4 bases at J, with 13 bases between. From germline, CDR1 is SGHTA and CDR2 FQGTGA. The CDR3 runs 14 residues. Here the CDR3 DNA reads TGTGCCAGCAGCTCACAGGGAATGGGCACTGAAGCTTTCTTT. Residues: CASSSQGMGTEAFF.

The CDR3 sequence is CASSVDLPSTQYF. The CDR3 DNA sequence: TGTGCCAGCAGCGTAGACCTCCCCTCGACCCAGTACTTC. V usage is TRBV9 and J usage is TRBJ2-5; D is unclear. This CDR3 spans 13 amino acids. Trimming cost V 0 bases and J 7 bases, with 10 bases left between them. CDR1 and CDR2 (germline): SGDLS, YYNGEE.

The rearrangement links TRBV7-2 to TRBJ2-7; TRBD2 might be the D (6 bases). Trimming pared 2 bases from V and 9 bases from J, leaving 17 bases between. The CDR3 consists of 14 residues. The germline CDR1 and CDR2 sequences are SGHTA and FQGNSA. The DNA of the CDR3 is TGTGCCAGCAGCTTATCCCGGGACGGAGGGAGGCAGTACTTC. It encodes CASSLSRDGGRQYF.

The CDR3 is CASRTGQGENNEQFF. In DNA form, the CDR3 reads TGTGCCAGCAGGACCGGACAGGGGGAGAACAATGAGCAGTTCTTC. The rearrangement uses TRBV6-1 and TRBJ2-1, with 10 bases that match TRBD1. The CDR3 is 15 amino acids. V was pared by 6 bases and J by 5 bases, with 7 bases of the junction left unmatched. Germline lookup yields CDR1 MNHNS and CDR2 SASEGT.

V gene TRBV7-2 combines with J gene TRBJ2-1; 8 bases line up with TRBD2. Per germline, CDR1 SGHTA and CDR2 FQGNSA. V lost 5 bases and J lost 4; bases outside the gene matches: 7. The length of the CDR3 is 15 residues. CDR3 sequence reads: CASSGSGSNYNEQFF. The CDR3 bases are TGTGCCAGCAGCGGAAGCGGGAGTAATTACAATGAGCAGTTCTTC.